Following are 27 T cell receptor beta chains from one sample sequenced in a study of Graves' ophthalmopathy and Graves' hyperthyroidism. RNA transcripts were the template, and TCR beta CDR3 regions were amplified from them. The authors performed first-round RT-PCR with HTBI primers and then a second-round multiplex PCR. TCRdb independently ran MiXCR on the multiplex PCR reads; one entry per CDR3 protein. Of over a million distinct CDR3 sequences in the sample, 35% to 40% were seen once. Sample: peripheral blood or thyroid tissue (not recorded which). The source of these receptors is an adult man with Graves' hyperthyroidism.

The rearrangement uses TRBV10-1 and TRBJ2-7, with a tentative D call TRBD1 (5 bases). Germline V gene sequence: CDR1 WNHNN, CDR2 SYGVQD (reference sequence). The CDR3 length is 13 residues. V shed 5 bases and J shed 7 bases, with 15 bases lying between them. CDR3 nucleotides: TGCGCCAGCAGTCCGACAGTTGAGAGGGAGCAGTACTTC. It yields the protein CASSPTVEREQYF.

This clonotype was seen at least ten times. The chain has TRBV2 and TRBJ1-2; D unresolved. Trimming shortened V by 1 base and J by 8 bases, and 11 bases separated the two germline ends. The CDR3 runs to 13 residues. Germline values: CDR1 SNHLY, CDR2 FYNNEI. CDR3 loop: CASSEGTAGGYTF. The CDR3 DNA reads TGTGCCAGCAGTGAAGGGACGGCGGGAGGCTACACCTTC. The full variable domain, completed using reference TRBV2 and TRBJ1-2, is EPEVTQTPSHQVTQMGQEVILRCVPISNHLYFYWYRQILGQKVEFLVSFYNNEISEKSEIFDDQFSVERPDGSNFTLKIRSTKLEDSAMYFCASSEGTAGGYTFGSGTRLTVV.

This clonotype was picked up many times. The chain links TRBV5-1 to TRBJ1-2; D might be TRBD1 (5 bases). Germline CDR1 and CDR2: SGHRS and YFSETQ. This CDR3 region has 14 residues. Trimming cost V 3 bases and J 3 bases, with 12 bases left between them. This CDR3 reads CASSSSDRYYGYTF. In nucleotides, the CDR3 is TGCGCCAGCAGCTCCTCAGACAGATACTATGGCTACACCTTC.

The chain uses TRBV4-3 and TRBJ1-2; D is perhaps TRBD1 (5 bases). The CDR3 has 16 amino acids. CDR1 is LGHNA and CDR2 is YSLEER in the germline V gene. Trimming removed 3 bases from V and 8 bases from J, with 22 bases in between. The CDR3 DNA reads TGCGCCAGCAGCCATAAGTGGCCGGGGCAGGAAGACGGCTACACCTTC. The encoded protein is CASSHKWPGQEDGYTF.

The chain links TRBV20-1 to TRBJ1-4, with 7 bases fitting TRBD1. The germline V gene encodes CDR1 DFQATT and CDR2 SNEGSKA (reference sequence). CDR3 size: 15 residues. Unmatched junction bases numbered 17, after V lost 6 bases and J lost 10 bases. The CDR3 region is CSAAPADRDVGKLFF. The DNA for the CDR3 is TGCAGTGCAGCACCCGCAGACAGGGATGTTGGAAAACTGTTTTTT.

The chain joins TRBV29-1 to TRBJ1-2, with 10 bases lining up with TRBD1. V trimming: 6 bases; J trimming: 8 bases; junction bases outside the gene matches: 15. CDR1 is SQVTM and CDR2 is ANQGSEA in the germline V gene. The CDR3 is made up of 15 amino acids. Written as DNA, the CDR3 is TGCAGCGTCGGGAAGCTAACCGGGACAGGGGACGGCTACACCTTC. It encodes CSVGKLTGTGDGYTF. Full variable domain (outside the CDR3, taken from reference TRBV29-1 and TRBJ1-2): SAVISQKPSRDICQRGTSLTIQCQVDSQVTMMFWYRQQPGQSLTLIATANQGSEATYESGFVIDKFPISRPNLTFSTLTVSNMSPEDSSIYLCSVGKLTGTGDGYTFGSGTRLTVV.

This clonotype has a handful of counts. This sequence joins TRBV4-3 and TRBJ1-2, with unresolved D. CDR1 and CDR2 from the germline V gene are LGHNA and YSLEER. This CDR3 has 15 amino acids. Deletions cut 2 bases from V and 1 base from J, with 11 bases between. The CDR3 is CASSQRGGGNYGYTF. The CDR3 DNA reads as TGCGCCAGCAGCCAACGGGGTGGCGGTAACTATGGCTACACCTTC.

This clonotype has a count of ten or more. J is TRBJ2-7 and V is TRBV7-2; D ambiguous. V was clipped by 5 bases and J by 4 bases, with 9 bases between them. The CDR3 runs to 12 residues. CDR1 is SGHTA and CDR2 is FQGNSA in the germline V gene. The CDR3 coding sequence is TGTGCCAGCAGCCGGGTCCGGTACGAGCAGTACTTC. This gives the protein CASSRVRYEQYF.

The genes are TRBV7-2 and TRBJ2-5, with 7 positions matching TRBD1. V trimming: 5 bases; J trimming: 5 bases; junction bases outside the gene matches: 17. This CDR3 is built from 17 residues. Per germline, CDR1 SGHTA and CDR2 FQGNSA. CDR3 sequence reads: CASSPTTGFLRGETQYF. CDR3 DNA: TGTGCCAGCAGCCCAACGACAGGGTTCCTTCGGGGTGAGACCCAGTACTTC.

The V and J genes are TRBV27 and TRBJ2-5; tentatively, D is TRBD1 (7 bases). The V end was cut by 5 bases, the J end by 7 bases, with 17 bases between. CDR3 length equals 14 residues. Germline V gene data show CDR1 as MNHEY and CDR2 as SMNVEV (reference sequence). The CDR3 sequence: CASSPRDRSGTQYF. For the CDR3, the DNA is TGTGCCAGCAGTCCGCGGGACAGATCCGGGACCCAGTACTTC.

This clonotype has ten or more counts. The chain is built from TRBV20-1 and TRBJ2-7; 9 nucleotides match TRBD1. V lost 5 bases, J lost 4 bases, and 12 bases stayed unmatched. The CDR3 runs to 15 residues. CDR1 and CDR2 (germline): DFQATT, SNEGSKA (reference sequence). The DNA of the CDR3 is TGCAGTGCTCCGATCTCGACAGGGGGAAGGTACGAGCAGTACTTC. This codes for CSAPISTGGRYEQYF.

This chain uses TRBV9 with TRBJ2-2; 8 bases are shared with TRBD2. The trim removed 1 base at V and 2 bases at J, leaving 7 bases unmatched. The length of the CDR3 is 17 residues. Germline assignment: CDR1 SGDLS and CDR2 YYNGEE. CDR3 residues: CASSVSTTSGNTGELFF. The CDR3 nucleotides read TGTGCCAGCAGCGTATCGACAACTAGCGGAAACACCGGGGAGCTGTTTTTT.

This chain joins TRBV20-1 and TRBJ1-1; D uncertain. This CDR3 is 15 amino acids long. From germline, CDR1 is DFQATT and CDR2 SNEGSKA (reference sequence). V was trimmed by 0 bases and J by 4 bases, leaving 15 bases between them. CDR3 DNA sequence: TGCAGTGCTAGAGATAACCCGGACCTGAGCACTGAAGCTTTCTTT. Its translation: CSARDNPDLSTEAFF.

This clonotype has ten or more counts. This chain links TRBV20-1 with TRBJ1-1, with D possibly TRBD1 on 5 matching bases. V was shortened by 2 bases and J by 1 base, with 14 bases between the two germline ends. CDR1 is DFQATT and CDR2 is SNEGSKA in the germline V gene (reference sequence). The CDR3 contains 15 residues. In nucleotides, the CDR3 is TGCAGTGCTAGATCACGGGGGGAGAAGAACACTGAAGCTTTCTTT. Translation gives CSARSRGEKNTEAFF.

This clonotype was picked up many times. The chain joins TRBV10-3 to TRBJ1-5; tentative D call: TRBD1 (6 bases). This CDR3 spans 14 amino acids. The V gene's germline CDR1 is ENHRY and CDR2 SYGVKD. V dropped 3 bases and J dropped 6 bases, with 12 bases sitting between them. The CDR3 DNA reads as TGTGCCATCAGTGAAGGGGGGAAGGGTCAGCCCCAGCATTTT. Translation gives CAISEGGKGQPQHF.

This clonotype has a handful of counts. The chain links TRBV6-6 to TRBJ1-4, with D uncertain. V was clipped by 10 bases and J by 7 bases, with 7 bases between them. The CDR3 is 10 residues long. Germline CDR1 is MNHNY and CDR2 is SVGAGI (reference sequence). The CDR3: CATWGEKLFF. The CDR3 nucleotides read TGTGCCACCTGGGGTGAAAAACTGTTTTTT.

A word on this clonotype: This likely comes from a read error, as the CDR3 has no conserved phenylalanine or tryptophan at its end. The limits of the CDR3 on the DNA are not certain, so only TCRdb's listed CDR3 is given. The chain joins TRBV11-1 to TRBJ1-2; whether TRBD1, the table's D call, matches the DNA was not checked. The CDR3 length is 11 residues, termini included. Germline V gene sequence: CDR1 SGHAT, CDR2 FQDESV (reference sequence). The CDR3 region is CASSKEDRPTY.

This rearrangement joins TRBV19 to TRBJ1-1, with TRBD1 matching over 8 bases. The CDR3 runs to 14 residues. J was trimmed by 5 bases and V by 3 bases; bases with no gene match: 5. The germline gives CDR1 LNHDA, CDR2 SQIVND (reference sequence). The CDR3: CASSMTDRVTEAFF. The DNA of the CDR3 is TGTGCCAGTAGTATGACGGACAGGGTAACTGAAGCTTTCTTT. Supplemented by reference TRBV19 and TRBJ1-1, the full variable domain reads DGGITQSPKYLFRKEGQNVTLSCEQNLNHDAMYWYRQDPGQGLRLIYYSQIVNDFQKGDIAEGYSVSREKKESFPLTVTSAQKNPTAFYLCASSMTDRVTEAFFGQGTRLTVV.

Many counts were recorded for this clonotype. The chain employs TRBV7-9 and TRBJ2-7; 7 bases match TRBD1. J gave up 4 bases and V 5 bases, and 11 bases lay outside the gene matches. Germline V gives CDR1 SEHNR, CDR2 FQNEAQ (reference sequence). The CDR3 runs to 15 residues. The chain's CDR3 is CASSPRDSRMYEQYF. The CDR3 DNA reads TGTGCCAGCAGCCCACGGGACAGCCGAATGTACGAGCAGTACTTC.

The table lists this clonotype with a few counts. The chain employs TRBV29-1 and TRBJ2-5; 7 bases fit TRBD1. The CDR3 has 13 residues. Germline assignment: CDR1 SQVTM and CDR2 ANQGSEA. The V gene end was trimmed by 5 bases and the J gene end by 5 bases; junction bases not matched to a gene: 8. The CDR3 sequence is CSVSGQDGETQYF. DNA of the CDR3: TGCAGCGTTTCAGGACAGGATGGGGAGACCCAGTACTTC.

CDR3 coding DNA: TGTGCCAGCAGTGAATTTCGCCAGAACACCGGGGAGCTGTTTTTT. Translation gives CASSEFRQNTGELFF. The chain couples TRBV25-1 to TRBJ2-2, with D uncertain. CDR1 MGHDK and CDR2 SYGVNS come from the germline V gene. The CDR3 contains 15 residues. Trimming took off 1 base at V and 1 base at J, with 7 bases between the two ends.

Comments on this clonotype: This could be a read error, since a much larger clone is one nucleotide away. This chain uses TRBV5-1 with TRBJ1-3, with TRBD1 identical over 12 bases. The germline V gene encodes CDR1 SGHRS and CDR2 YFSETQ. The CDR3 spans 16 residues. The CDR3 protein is CDSSRGTGGFGNTIYF. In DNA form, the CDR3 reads TGCGACAGCAGCCGAGGGACAGGGGGCTTTGGAAACACCATATATTTT.

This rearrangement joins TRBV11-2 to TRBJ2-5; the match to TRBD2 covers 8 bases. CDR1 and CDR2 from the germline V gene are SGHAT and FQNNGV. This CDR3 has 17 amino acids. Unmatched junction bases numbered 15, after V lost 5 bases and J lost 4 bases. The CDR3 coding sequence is TGTGCCAGCAGCCTCTTGAACCTAAGCGGGAGCAGAGAGACCCAGTACTTC. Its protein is CASSLLNLSGSRETQYF.

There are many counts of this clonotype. The CDR3 spells CSARKTGGAGNQPQHF. The CDR3 nucleotides are TGCAGTGCTAGAAAGACAGGGGGCGCGGGCAATCAGCCCCAGCATTTT. The chain uses TRBV20-1 and TRBJ1-5, with 10 bases lining up with TRBD1. The germline CDR1 and CDR2 sequences are DFQATT and SNEGSKA (reference sequence). The CDR3 is 16 amino acids. V shed 2 bases, J shed 2 bases, and the junction held 6 bases outside the gene matches.

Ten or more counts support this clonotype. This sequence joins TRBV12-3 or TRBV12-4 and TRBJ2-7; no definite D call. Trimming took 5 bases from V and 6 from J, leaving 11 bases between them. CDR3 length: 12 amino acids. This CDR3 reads CASSPSAVEQYF. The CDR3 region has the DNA TGTGCCAGCAGTCCGTCCGCGGTCGAGCAGTACTTC.

CDR3 in DNA: TGTGCCAGCAGGGGCGTATCAACCCTCCACTTT. This codes for CASRGVSTLHF. The chain is built from TRBV2 and TRBJ1-6; D not certain. The CDR3 extends over 11 amino acids. CDR1 and CDR2 (germline): SNHLY, FYNNEI. Trimming left V 6 bases short and J 14 bases short, with 11 bases between.

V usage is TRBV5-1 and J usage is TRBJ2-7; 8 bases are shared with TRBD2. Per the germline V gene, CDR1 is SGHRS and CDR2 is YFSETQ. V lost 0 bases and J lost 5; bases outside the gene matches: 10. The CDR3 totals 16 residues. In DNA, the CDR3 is TGCGCCAGCAGCTTGGGAGTGGGGACTAGGTCCCACGAGCAGTACTTC. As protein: CASSLGVGTRSHEQYF.